This is a list of T cell receptor beta chains from one sample in a study of vaccination and CD4 T cells after COVID-19. MiXCR, run by TCRdb on the PCR reads, gives a single entry per CDR3 protein. The table has 5,500 to 7,500 distinct CDR3 sequences, 50% to 55% seen once. Their cognate antigens are unknown. Sequenced input: CD4+ T cells from blood, cultured in vitro. The receptors here all came from a human donor in good health. CDR3s include the opening cysteine and the closing phenylalanine or tryptophan. D genes are given only for firm matches. Expanded clones get a size class; other rows say once, few or many, or leave the size out.

>TRBJ1-6|17|-|few|TRBV5-4
CASSWGGGPSYNSPLHF
TGTGCCAGCAGCTGGGGCGGGGGGCCCTCCTATAATTCACCCCTCCACTTT
>TRBJ2-2|15|-|-|TRBV7-2
CASSLVGGDTGELFF
TGTGCCAGCAGCTTAGTTGGGGGCGACACCGGGGAGCTGTTTTTT
>TRBJ2-5|15|TRBD2|medium-sized|TRBV19
CASSPGLAEQETQYF
TGTGCCAGTAGTCCAGGACTAGCGGAACAAGAGACCCAGTACTTC
>TRBJ1-1|15|-|few|TRBV5-1
CASSVGGARNTEAFF
TGCGCCAGCAGCGTGGGGGGGGCACGGAACACTGAAGCTTTCTTT
>TRBJ1-1|15|TRBD1|-|TRBV20-1
CSARQGVLMNTEAFF
TGCAGTGCTCGACAGGGCGTCTTAATGAACACTGAAGCTTTCTTT
>TRBJ1-3|18|-|-|TRBV19
CASSPKGRPGMAGNTIYF
TGTGCCAGTAGTCCGAAAGGCCGACCGGGGATGGCTGGAAACACCATATATTTT
>TRBJ1-3|15|TRBD1|-|TRBV7-9
CASSSPTGRLNTIYF
TGTGCCAGCAGCTCCCCGACAGGGAGGTTAAACACCATATATTTT
>TRBJ1-5|18|TRBD1|few|TRBV6-5
CASSYFLNLGQPNQPQHF
TGTGCCAGCAGTTACTTCCTAAACTTGGGACAGCCTAATCAGCCCCAGCATTTT
>TRBJ1-5|17|TRBD1|few|TRBV7-8
CASSFLPRTGVNQPQHF
TGTGCCAGCAGCTTCTTGCCTCGGACAGGGGTCAATCAGCCCCAGCATTTT
>TRBJ1-1|14|-|-|TRBV18
CASSPYQVNTEAFF
TGTGCCAGCTCACCATATCAGGTCAACACTGAAGCTTTCTTT
>TRBJ2-1|20|-|few|TRBV27
CASSFYGGGQAAGSYNEQFF
TGTGCCAGCAGTTTTTACGGGGGAGGCCAGGCCGCAGGCTCCTACAATGAGCAGTTCTTC
>TRBJ2-5|15|TRBD2|-|TRBV7-9
CASSLAAGGQETQYF
TGTGCCAGCAGCTTAGCGGCGGGGGGTCAAGAGACCCAGTACTTC
>TRBJ1-1|11|-|-|TRBV12-3/TRBV12-4
CASTAYTEAFF
TGTGCCAGCACCGCTTACACTGAAGCTTTCTTT
>TRBJ1-5|13|-|-|TRBV11-2
CASSLGLNQPQHF
TGTGCCAGCAGCTTAGGACTTAATCAGCCCCAGCATTTT
>TRBJ2-3|15|-|-|TRBV19
CASSMLAPSTDTQYF
TGTGCCAGTAGTATGCTAGCACCTAGCACAGATACGCAGTATTTT
>TRBJ1-1|17|TRBD1|-|TRBV11-3
CASSLGDRVIKDTEAFF
TGTGCCAGCAGCTTAGGGGACAGGGTCATAAAGGACACTGAAGCTTTCTTT
>TRBJ1-1|15|-|-|TRBV6-4
CASSPRSGGNTEAFF
TGTGCCAGCAGTCCGCGGTCGGGGGGGAACACTGAAGCTTTCTTT
>TRBJ1-2|13|TRBD1|-|TRBV19
CASSTPTGFGYTF
TGTGCCAGTAGTACACCGACAGGGTTTGGCTACACCTTC
>TRBJ1-1|16|-|once|TRBV4-1
CASSPQATVGNTEAFF
TGCGCCAGCAGCCCCCAGGCGACGGTAGGGAACACTGAAGCTTTCTTT
>TRBJ1-1|13|-|-|TRBV7-9
CASSRGWGTEAFF
TGTGCCAGCAGCCGGGGCTGGGGCACTGAAGCTTTCTTT
>TRBJ1-1|16|-|-|TRBV20-1
CSARKWGGLPGTEAFF
TGCAGTGCTAGAAAATGGGGGGGCCTCCCGGGCACTGAAGCTTTCTTT
>TRBJ2-5|14|TRBD2|-|TRBV23-1
CARGGRNTQETQYF
TGCGCCCGGGGGGGGCGAAACACCCAAGAGACCCAGTACTTC
>TRBJ2-2|14|TRBD2|medium-sized|TRBV5-4
CASSRLAGDGELFF
TGTGCCAGCAGCCGACTAGCGGGAGACGGGGAGCTGTTTTTT
>TRBJ1-5|15|TRBD1|-|TRBV6-2/TRBV6-3
CASRTQGGSNQPQHF
TGTGCCAGCAGGACACAGGGGGGCAGCAATCAGCCCCAGCATTTT
>TRBJ1-1|14|-|-|TRBV21-1
CASSGGAGNTEAFF
TGTGCCAGCAGCGGGGGGGCAGGGAACACTGAAGCTTTCTTT
>TRBJ2-7|14|-|-|TRBV6-1
CASTLRGTVGEQYF
TGTGCCAGCACTTTGAGGGGGACGGTTGGCGAGCAGTACTTC
>TRBJ1-3|14|-|-|TRBV6-5
CASSYLRGGNTIYF
TGTGCCAGCAGTTACCTTCGGGGCGGGAACACCATATATTTT
>TRBJ1-2|12|TRBD1|-|TRBV24-1
CATSGDSSFYTF
TGTGCCACCAGTGGGGACAGCTCATTCTACACCTTC
>TRBJ1-1|16|-|-|TRBV27
CASSLMGGGGPTEAFF
TGTGCCAGCAGTTTAATGGGGGGCGGGGGGCCCACTGAAGCTTTCTTT
>TRBJ2-7|19|-|-|TRBV5-3
CARNHESGPKDSIDYEQYF
TGTGCCAGAAACCACGAATCCGGGCCAAAGGACTCCATTGACTACGAGCAGTACTTC
>TRBJ2-1|18|-|few|TRBV20-1
CSARAIGAGPGRNNEQFF
TGCAGTGCTAGAGCTATAGGGGCAGGGCCGGGACGAAACAATGAGCAGTTCTTC
>TRBJ1-2|13|-|-|TRBV25-1
CASSEEGRGGYTF
TGTGCCAGCAGTGAAGAGGGAAGGGGTGGCTACACCTTC
>TRBJ1-2|13|-|-|TRBV12-3/TRBV12-4
CASSYKTNYGYTF
TGTGCCAGCAGTTACAAAACTAACTATGGCTACACCTTC
>TRBJ2-7|14|TRBD2|few|TRBV20-1
CSGLQAGDHYEQYF
TGCAGTGGTCTTCAGGCGGGGGACCATTACGAGCAGTACTTC
>TRBJ2-1|13|TRBD2|few|TRBV7-9
CASLAGAYNEQFF
TGTGCCAGTCTAGCGGGGGCTTACAATGAGCAGTTCTTC
>TRBJ1-2|15|-|-|TRBV6-1
CASSTLALANYGYTF
TGTGCCAGCAGTACCCTGGCATTAGCTAACTATGGCTACACCTTC
>TRBJ2-7|14|TRBD2|-|TRBV7-9
CASSLGGNSYEQYF
TGTGCCAGCAGCCTCGGGGGGAACTCCTACGAGCAGTACTTC